What follows is one T cell receptor beta chain and its context. These data belong to a study of blood T cell repertoires in COVID-19. Across the whole study: Donors in the United States, Italy and Spain gave samples during acute or convalescent COVID-19.

Profiling relied on immunoSEQ multiplex PCR, and the TCRdb table lists in-frame clones only, not all of them. The data hold under 350,000 clones, with about 86% observed a single time. CDR1 SGDLS and CDR2 YYNGEE come from the germline V gene. J gave up 0 bases and V 4 bases, and 6 bases lay outside the gene matches. CDR3 length: 18 residues. The age range of participants was about 18 to 100 years, with residence in around 22 US areas. Grouping used clinical history reported by participants in a survey and questionnaire. The V gene is TRBV9, the J gene TRBJ2-3; TRBD2 aligns across 15 bases. What was sequenced was PBMCs or T cells enriched from blood (not recorded which). The TCR was taken from a woman aged 40-49 years with acute COVID-19. The chain's CDR3 is CASSMGLAGGSSTDTQYF. The CDR3 region has the DNA TGTGCCAGCAGCATGGGACTAGCGGGGGGCTCTAGCACAGATACGCAGTATTTT.